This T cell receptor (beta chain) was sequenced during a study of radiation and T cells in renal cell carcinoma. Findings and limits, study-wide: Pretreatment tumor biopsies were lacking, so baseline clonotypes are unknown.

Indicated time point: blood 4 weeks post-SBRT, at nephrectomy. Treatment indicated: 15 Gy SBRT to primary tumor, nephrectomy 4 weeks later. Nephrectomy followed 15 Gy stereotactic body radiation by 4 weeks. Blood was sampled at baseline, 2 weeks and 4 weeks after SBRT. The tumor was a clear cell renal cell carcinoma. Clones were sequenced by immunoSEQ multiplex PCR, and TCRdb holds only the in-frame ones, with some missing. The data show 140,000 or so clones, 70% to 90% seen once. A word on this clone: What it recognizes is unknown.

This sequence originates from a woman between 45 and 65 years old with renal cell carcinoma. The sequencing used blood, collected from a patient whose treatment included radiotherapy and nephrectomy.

This CDR3 reads CASSPRPNEKLFF. The CDR3, as DNA: TGTGCCAGCAGCCCCAGACCTAATGAAAAACTGTTTTTT. V usage is TRBV9 and J usage is TRBJ1-4; D call uncertain. Looked up from germline, CDR1 is SGDLS and CDR2 is YYNGEE. This CDR3 spans 13 amino acids. Deletions cut 4 bases from V and 3 bases from J, with 7 bases between.